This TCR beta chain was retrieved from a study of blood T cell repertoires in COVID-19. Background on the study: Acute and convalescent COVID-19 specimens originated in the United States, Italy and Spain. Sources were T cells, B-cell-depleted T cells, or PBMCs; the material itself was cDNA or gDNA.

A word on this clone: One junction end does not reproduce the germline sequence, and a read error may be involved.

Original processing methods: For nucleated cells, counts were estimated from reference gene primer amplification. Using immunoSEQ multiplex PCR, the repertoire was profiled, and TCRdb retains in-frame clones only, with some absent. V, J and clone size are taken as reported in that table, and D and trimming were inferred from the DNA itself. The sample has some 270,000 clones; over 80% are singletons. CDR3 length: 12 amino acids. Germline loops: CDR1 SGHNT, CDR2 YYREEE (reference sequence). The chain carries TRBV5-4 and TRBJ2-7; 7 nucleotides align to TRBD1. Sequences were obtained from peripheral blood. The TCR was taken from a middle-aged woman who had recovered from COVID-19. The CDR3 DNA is TGTGCCAGCAGTGAGGGGGCCCTGTTACCAGCTTTC. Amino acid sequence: CASSEGALLPAF.